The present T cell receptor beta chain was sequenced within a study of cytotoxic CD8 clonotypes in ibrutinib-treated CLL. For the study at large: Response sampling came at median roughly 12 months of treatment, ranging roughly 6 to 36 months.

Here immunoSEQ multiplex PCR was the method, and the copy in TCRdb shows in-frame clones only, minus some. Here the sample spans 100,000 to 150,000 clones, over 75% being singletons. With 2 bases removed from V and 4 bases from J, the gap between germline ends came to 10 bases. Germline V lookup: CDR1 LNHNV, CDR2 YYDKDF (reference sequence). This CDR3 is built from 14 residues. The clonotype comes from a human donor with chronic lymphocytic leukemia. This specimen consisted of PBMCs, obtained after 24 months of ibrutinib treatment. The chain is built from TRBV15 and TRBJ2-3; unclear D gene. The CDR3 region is CATSRPGLPDTQYF. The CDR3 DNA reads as TGTGCCACCAGCAGACCAGGCCTCCCAGATACGCAGTATTTT.